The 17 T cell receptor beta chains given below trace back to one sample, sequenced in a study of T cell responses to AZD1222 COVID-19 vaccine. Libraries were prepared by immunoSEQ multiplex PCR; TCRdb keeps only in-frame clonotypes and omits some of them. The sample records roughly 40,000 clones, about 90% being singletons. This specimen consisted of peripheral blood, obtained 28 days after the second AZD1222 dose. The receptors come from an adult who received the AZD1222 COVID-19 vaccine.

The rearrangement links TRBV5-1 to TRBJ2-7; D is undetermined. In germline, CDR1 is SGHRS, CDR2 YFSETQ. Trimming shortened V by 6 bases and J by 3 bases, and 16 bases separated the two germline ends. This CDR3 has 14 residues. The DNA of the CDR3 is TGCGCCAGCAAGCCAAGAGTGACGGACTACGAGCAGTACTTC. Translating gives CASKPRVTDYEQYF.

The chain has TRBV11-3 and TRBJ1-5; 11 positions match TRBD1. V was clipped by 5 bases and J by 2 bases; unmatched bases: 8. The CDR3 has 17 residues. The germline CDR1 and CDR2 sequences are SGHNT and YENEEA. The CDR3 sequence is CASSSRTGGAGNQPQHF. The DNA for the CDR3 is TGTGCCAGCAGCAGTCGGACAGGGGGCGCAGGCAATCAGCCCCAGCATTTT.

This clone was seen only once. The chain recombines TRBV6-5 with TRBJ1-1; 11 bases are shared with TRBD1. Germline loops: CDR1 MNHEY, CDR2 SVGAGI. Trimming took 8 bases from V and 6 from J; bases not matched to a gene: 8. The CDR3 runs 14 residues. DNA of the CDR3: TGTGCCAGCCATACGGACAGGGGGCTAGCTGAAGCTTTCTTT. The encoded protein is CASHTDRGLAEAFF.

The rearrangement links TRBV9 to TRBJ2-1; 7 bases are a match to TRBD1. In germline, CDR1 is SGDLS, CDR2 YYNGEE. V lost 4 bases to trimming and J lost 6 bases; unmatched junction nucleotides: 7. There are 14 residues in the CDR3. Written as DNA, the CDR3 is TGTGCCAGCAGCTTAAGGACAGGATCCAATGAGCAGTTCTTC. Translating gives CASSLRTGSNEQFF. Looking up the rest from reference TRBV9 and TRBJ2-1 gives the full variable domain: DSGVTQTPKHLITATGQRVTLRCSPRSGDLSVYWYQQSLDQGLQFLIQYYNGEERAKGNILERFSAQQFPDLHSELNLSSLELGDSALYFCASSLRTGSNEQFFGPGTRLTVL.

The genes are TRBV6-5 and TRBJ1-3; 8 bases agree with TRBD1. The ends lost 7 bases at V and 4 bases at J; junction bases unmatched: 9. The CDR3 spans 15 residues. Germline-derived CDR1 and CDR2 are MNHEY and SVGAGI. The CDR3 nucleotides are TGTGCCAGCAACGGACAGGGTACGTCCGGAAACACCATATATTTT. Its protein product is CASNGQGTSGNTIYF.

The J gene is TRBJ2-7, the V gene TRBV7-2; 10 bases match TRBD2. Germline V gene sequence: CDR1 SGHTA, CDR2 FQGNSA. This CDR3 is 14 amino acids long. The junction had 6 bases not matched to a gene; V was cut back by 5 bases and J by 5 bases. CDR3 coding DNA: TGTGCCAGCAGCGTGGGACTAGCGATCGACGAGCAGTACTTC. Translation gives CASSVGLAIDEQYF. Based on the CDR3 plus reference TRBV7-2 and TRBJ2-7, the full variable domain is GAGVSQSPSNKVTEKGKDVELRCDPISGHTALYWYRQSLGQGLEFLIYFQGNSAPDKSGLPSDRFSAERTGGSVSTLTIQRTQQEDSAVYLCASSVGLAIDEQYFGPGTRLTVT.

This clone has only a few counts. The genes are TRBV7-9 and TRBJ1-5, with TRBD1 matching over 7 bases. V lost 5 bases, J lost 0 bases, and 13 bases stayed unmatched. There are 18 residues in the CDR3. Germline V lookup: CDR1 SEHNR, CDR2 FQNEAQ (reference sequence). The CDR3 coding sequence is TGTGCCAGCAGCCCAAAGTTTACAGGGGAAAATAGCAATCAGCCCCAGCATTTT. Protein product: CASSPKFTGENSNQPQHF.

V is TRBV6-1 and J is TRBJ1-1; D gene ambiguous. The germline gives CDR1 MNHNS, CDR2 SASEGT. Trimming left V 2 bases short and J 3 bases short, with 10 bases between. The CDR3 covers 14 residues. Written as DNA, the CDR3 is TGTGCCAGCAGTGAATCGCATCGAGACACTGAAGCTTTCTTT. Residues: CASSESHRDTEAFF.

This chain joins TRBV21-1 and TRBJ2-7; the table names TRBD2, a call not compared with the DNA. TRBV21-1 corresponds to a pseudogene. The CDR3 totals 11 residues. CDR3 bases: TGTGCCAGCAGCCCTCTCCCGCTATTCCCCTTC. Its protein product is CASSPLPLFPF.

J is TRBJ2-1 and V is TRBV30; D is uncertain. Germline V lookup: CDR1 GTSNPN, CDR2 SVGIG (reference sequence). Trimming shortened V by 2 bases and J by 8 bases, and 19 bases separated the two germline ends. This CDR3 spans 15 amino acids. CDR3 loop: CAWSSPFKRLDEQFF. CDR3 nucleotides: TGTGCCTGGAGTTCACCCTTCAAGCGCCTCGATGAGCAGTTCTTC.

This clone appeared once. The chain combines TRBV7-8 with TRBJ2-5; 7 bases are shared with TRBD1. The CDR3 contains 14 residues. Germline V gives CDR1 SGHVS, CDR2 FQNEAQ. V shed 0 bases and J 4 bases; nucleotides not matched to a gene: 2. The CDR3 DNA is TGTGCCAGCAGCTTAGCGGCAGGGGGAGAGACCCAGTACTTC. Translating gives CASSLAAGGETQYF. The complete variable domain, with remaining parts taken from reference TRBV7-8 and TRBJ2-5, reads GAGVSQSPRYKVAKRGQDVALRCDPISGHVSLFWYQQALGQGPEFLTYFQNEAQLDKSGLPSDRFFAERPEGSVSTLKIQRTQQEDSAVYLCASSLAAGGETQYFGPGTRLLVL.

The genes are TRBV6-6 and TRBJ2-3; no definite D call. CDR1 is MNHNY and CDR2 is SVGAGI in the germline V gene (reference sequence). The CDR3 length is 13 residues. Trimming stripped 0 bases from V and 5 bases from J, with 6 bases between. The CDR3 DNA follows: TGTGCCAGCAGTTACTCCGGTGGAGATACGCAGTATTTT. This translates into CASSYSGGDTQYF.

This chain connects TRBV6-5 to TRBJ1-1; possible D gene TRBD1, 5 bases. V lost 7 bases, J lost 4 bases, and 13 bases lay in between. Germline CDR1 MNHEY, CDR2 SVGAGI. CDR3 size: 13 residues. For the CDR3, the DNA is TGTGCCAGCAAACACGCGGGGGGCACTGAAGCTTTCTTT. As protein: CASKHAGGTEAFF.

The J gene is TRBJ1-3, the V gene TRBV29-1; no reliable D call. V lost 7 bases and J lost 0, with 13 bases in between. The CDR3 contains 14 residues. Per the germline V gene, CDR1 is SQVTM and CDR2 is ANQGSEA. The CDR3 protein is CSAKTGSSGNTIYF. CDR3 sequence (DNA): TGCAGCGCCAAGACGGGGAGCTCTGGAAACACCATATATTTT.

The CDR3 spells CAYSMAGRTDTQYF. In DNA, the CDR3 is TGTGCCTACTCGATGGCGGGGCGCACAGATACGCAGTATTTT. The chain carries TRBV5-4 and TRBJ2-3; D may be TRBD2 (6 bases). Germline V gene lookup returns CDR1 SGHNT and CDR2 YYREEE (reference sequence). CDR3 length: 14 residues. With 10 bases removed from V and 1 base from J, the gap between germline ends came to 16 bases.

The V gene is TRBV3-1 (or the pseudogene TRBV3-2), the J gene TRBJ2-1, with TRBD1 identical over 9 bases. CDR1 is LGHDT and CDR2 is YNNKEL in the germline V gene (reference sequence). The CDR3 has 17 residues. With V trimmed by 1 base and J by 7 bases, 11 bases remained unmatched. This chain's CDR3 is CASSQAELQGAPNEQFF. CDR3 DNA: TGTGCCAGCAGCCAAGCGGAATTACAGGGGGCGCCAAATGAGCAGTTCTTC.

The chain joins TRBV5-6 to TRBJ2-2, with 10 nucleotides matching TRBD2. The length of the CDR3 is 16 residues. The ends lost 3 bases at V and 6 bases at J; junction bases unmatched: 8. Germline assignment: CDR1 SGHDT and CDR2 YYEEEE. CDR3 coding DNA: TGTGCCAGCAGCTCAAGCGGGGGGGCCGTAGCCGGGGAGCTGTTTTTT. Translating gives CASSSSGGAVAGELFF. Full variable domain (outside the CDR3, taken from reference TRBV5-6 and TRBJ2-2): DAGVTQSPTHLIKTRGQQVTLRCSPKSGHDTVSWYQQALGQGPQFIFQYYEEEERQRGNFPDRFSGHQFPNYSSELNVNALLLGDSALYLCASSSSGGAVAGELFFGEGSRLTVL.